The entry that follows covers one TCR beta chain sequence. What it binds is unknown. Germline V gives CDR1 SQVTM, CDR2 ANQGSEA. CDR3 length: 12 amino acids. Trimming left V 5 bases short and J 6 bases short, with 13 bases between. This record comes from a study of graft-versus-host responses after intestinal transplantation. TCRdb keeps only in-frame clones here, not all; method: immunoSEQ multiplex PCR. The table records some 100,000 clones, 90% to 95% of them present only once. The rearrangement uses TRBV29-1 and TRBJ1-1; D is unresolved. Material: unstimulated CD8+ T cells sorted from spleen or lymph node cells, obtained before transplant. The receptor's source is a human donor who was the organ donor for an intestinal transplant. Here the CDR3 DNA reads TGCAGCGTTCGAGCGTGGCGCGCTGAAGCTTTCTTT. Translation gives CSVRAWRAEAFF.